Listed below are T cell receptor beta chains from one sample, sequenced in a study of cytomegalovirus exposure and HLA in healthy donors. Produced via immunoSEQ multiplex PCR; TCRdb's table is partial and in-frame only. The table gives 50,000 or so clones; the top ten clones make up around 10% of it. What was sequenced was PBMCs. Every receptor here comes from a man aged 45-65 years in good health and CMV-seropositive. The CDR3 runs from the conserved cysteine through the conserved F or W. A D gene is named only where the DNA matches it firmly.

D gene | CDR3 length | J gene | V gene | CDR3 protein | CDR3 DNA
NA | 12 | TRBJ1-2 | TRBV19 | CASSRAGPGYTF | TGTGCCAGTAGTAGGGCAGGGCCTGGCTACACCTTC
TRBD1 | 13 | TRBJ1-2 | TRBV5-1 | CASSETGLYGYTF | TGCGCCAGCAGCGAGACAGGGTTGTATGGCTACACCTTC
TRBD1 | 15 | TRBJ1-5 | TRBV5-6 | CASSAATGDNQPQHF | TGTGCCAGCAGCGCGGCGACAGGGGACAATCAGCCCCAGCATTTT
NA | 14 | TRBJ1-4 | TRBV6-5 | CASSHGRGTEKLFF | TGTGCCAGCAGTCACGGCAGGGGTACGGAAAAACTGTTTTTT
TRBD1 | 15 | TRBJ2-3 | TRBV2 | CASSYGTGSTDTQYF | TGTGCCAGCAGTTACGGGACAGGGAGCACAGATACGCAGTATTTT
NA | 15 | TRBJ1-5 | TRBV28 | CASSFTVISNQPQHF | TGTGCCAGCAGTTTCACAGTGATTAGCAATCAGCCCCAGCATTTT
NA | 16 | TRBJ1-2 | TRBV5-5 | CASSLGGRRTNYGYTF | TGTGCCAGCAGCTTGGGAGGGCGCAGAACTAACTATGGCTACACCTTC
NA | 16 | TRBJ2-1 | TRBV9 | CASSVGAGSSYNEQFF | TGTGCCAGCAGCGTAGGGGCGGGAAGCTCCTACAATGAGCAGTTCTTC
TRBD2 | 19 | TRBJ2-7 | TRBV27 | CASSFQTSGGQMSSYEQYF | TGTGCCAGCAGCTTTCAGACTAGCGGGGGTCAGATGAGCTCCTACGAGCAGTACTTC
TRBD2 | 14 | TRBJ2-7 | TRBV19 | CASSPGTSERYQYF | TGTGCCAGTAGCCCCGGGACTAGCGAGCGTTATCAGTACTTC
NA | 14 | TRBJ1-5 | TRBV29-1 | CSVEGGGGGQPQHF | TGCAGCGTTGAAGGTGGCGGGGGTGGACAGCCCCAGCATTTT
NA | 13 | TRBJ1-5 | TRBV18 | CASSPGQHQPQHF | TGTGCCAGCTCACCAGGACAGCATCAGCCCCAGCATTTT
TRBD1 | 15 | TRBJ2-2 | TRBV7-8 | CASSSWTGGNGELFF | TGTGCCAGCAGCTCCTGGACAGGGGGCAACGGGGAGCTGTTTTTT
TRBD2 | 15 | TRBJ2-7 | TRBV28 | CASSWSLAGKGEQYF | TGTGCCAGCAGTTGGTCCCTAGCGGGAAAGGGCGAGCAGTACTTC
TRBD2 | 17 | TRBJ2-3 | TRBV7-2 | CASSLDLAGGFGDTQYF | TGTGCCAGCAGCCTAGACCTAGCGGGAGGCTTCGGAGATACGCAGTATTTT
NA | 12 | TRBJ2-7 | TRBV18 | CASSRNSYEQYF | TGTGCCAGCTCACGGAACAGCTACGAGCAGTACTTC
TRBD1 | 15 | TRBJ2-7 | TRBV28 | CASSSAGTGDREQYF | TGTGCCAGCAGTTCCGCCGGGACAGGGGATCGGGAGCAGTACTTC
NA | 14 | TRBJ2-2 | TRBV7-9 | CASSFGGITGELFF | TGTGCCAGCAGCTTTGGAGGGATCACCGGGGAGCTGTTTTTT
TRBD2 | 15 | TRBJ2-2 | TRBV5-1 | CASSLASGGTGELFF | TGCGCCAGCAGCTTGGCTAGCGGGGGCACCGGGGAGCTGTTTTTT
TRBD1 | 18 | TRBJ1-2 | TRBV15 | CATSRDLSIGQGMYGYTF | TGTGCCACCAGCAGAGATTTGAGTATCGGACAGGGGATGTATGGCTACACCTTC
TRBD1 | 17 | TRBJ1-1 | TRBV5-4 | CASSPGQAPNLNTEAFF | TGTGCCAGCAGCCCGGGACAGGCGCCCAATTTGAACACTGAAGCTTTCTTT
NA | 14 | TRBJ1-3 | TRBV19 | CASSNQGTGNTIYF | TGTGCCAGTAGTAACCAGGGAACTGGAAACACCATATATTTT
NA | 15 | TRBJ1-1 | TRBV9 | CASSVGEGLKTEAFF | TGTGCCAGCAGCGTAGGGGAGGGTTTAAAAACTGAAGCTTTCTTT
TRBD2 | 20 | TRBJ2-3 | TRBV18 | CASSPLGLAGVLRRADTQYF | TGTGCCAGCTCACCATTGGGACTAGCGGGAGTCTTGAGGAGGGCAGATACGCAGTATTTT
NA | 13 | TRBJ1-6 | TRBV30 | CAWNPTGSSPLHF | TGTGCCTGGAACCCGACAGGCTCCTCACCCCTCCACTTT
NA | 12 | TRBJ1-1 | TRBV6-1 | CASRWQNTEAFF | TGTGCCAGCAGGTGGCAGAACACTGAAGCTTTCTTT
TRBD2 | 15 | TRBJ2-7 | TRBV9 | CASSVVGTSGSEQYF | TGTGCCAGCAGCGTAGTAGGGACTAGCGGCTCCGAGCAGTACTTC
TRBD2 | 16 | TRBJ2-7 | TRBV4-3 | CASSQDNAGGPYEQYF | TGCGCCAGCAGCCAAGATAACGCGGGGGGCCCCTACGAGCAGTACTTC
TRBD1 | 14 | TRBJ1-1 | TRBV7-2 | CASSSPGQRTEAFF | TGTGCCAGCAGCTCCCCGGGACAGAGGACTGAAGCTTTCTTT
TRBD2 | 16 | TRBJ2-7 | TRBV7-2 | CASSLYPGLRNYEQYF | TGTGCCAGCAGCTTGTACCCGGGACTAAGAAACTACGAGCAGTACTTC
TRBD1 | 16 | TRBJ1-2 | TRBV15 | CATSRDRQGARGGYTF | TGTGCCACCAGCAGAGATCGACAGGGGGCAAGGGGTGGCTACACCTTC
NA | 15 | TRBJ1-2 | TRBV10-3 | CAISEGGGSPYGYTF | TGTGCCATCAGTGAGGGGGGCGGATCCCCCTATGGCTACACCTTC
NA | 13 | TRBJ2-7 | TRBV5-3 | CARSFDRLHEQYF | TGTGCCAGAAGCTTCGACAGGTTGCACGAGCAGTACTTC